Described below is a single TCR beta chain sequence and its context. Its antigen is as yet unknown. Trimming stripped 4 bases from V and 2 bases from J, with 15 bases between. Germline CDR1 reads LGHDT; CDR2 reads YNNKEL (reference sequence). This CDR3 is 16 amino acids long. Libraries were prepared by immunoSEQ multiplex PCR; TCRdb keeps only in-frame clonotypes and omits some of them. The sample includes some 200,000 clones, 85% to 90% of them seen just once. The data stem from a study of T cell responses to AZD1222 COVID-19 vaccine. General observations from the study: Repertoire sampling occurred only after the peak T cell response. Seropositive status at baseline applied to only six AZD1222 recipients. The donor cohort was predominantly white British with a female majority, and clonal diversity may have been underestimated. As reported, nearly half of all spike-specific TCRs target variant regions that are unmutated.

The sample was peripheral blood, taken 28 days after the second AZD1222 dose. The clonotype was recovered from an adult who received the AZD1222 COVID-19 vaccine. The chain is built from TRBV3-1 (or the pseudogene TRBV3-2) and TRBJ1-5; D might be TRBD1 (6 bases). The CDR3 sequence is CASSPGSGQRNQPQHF. The DNA of the CDR3 is TGTGCCAGCAGCCCAGGATCGGGACAACGCAATCAGCCCCAGCATTTT.